This passage covers 2 T cell receptor beta chains from one sample sequenced in a study of shared clonotypes between healthy human individuals. TCRdb keeps only in-frame clones here, not all; method: immunoSEQ multiplex PCR. The sample includes 950,000 to 1,200,000 clones, 60% to 80% of them seen just once. The sample comprised memory CD4+ T cells from PBMCs. Noted subset: CD45RA-negative fraction. These receptors were taken from a man between 18 and 35 years old in good health. Some clones in this sample may be carry-over from other donors' samples.

This rearrangement joins TRBV5-5 to TRBJ1-1; no clear D. Per germline, CDR1 SGHKS and CDR2 YYEKEE (reference sequence). The CDR3 consists of 12 residues. The V end lost 0 bases, the J end lost 5 bases, and 5 bases lay between the germline ends. The CDR3 here is CASSLGLTEAFF. The CDR3 nucleotides read TGTGCCAGCAGCTTGGGACTTACTGAAGCTTTCTTT. Looking up the rest from reference TRBV5-5 and TRBJ1-1 gives the full variable domain: DAGVTQSPTHLIKTRGQQVTLRCSPISGHKSVSWYQQVLGQGPQFIFQYYEKEERGRGNFPDRFSARQFPNYSSELNVNALLLGDSALYLCASSLGLTEAFFGQGTRLTVV.

This clone was detected a few times. This chain joins TRBV30 and TRBJ2-3, with 13 bases fitting TRBD2. The CDR3 runs to 20 residues. V was clipped by 1 base and J by 2 bases; unmatched bases: 15. The germline gives CDR1 GTSNPN, CDR2 SVGIG (reference sequence). This chain's CDR3 is CAWSAILAGGPEGDTDTQYF. Written as DNA, the CDR3 is TGTGCCTGGAGTGCGATACTAGCGGGAGGGCCCGAGGGTGACACAGATACGCAGTATTTT.